This T cell receptor (beta chain) was captured in a study of post-analysis software for immune sequencing data. Prepared libraries of TCR beta cDNA carried unique molecular identifiers. One entry per CDR3 protein results from TCRdb running MiXCR on the PCR reads. The repertoire holds 650,000 to 850,000 distinct CDR3 sequences, with 35% to 55% as singletons. The sequence came from a girl aged 10-17 years with multiple sclerosis. The sequencing input was blood.

Here the CDR3 reads CASKGHRGGFDNEQFF. CDR3 DNA: TGTGCCAGCAAAGGGCACCGGGGGGGGTTCGACAATGAGCAGTTCTTC. The chain has TRBV28 and TRBJ2-1; 8 bases are shared with TRBD2. V was clipped by 7 bases and J by 5 bases; unmatched bases: 13. CDR1 is MDHEN and CDR2 is SYDVKM in the germline V gene. The CDR3 consists of 16 residues.